The rows below give T cell receptor beta chains drawn from one sample of a study of blood T cells in healthy people across ages. Using its own MiXCR run on the 5' RACE reads, TCRdb lists one record per CDR3 protein. This sample has hundreds of thousands of distinct CDR3 sequences, with around 45% found just once. The sample taken for sequencing was blood. The receptors shown here come from a man aged 80 or over in good health. Both conserved end residues are part of each CDR3. The D gene is left open where the match is weak. A clone size is listed for some rows: how often the clone was seen (once, few, many), or a class if it is expanded.

J	V	D	size	DNA	CDR3
TRBJ2-1	TRBV4-3	TRBD2	NA	TGCGCCAGCAGCCAAGCAGCGGGAGGCAACAATGAGCAGTTCTTC	CASSQAAGGNNEQFF
TRBJ2-5	TRBV20-1	NA	NA	TGCAGTGCTAGAGAACCCAGGGGCGACCAAGAGACCCAGTACTTC	CSAREPRGDQETQYF
TRBJ2-5	TRBV7-3	NA	NA	TGTGCCAGCAGCTTAATTTTCTCCAGCTCCTACAATGAGCAGTACTTC	CASSLIFSSSYNEQYF
TRBJ1-2	TRBV5-4	TRBD1	NA	TGTGCCAGCACCCCCGGACAGGCGGCAGCGGGCTACATCTTC	CASTPGQAAAGYIF
TRBJ2-1	TRBV6-1	NA	NA	TGTGCCAGCCTAGCCGCGACAGGCTACAATGAGCAGTTCTTC	CASLAATGYNEQFF
TRBJ2-5	TRBV6-6	NA	few	TGTGCCAGCAGTTACTCAGGGTTTGAAGAGACCCAGTACTTC	CASSYSGFEETQYF
TRBJ2-7	TRBV14	NA	NA	TGTGCCAGCAGCCCAACTGGGACATCCGCTTTCTACGAGCAGTACTTC	CASSPTGTSAFYEQYF
TRBJ2-4	TRBV10-3	NA	NA	TGTGCCATCGGTGAAGCGGCGGTAGCCAAAAACATTCAGTACTTC	CAIGEAAVAKNIQYF
TRBJ2-7	TRBV15	NA	many	TGTGCCACCAGCAGAGACGGGATCTCCTACGAGCAGTACTTC	CATSRDGISYEQYF
TRBJ2-7	TRBV5-1	TRBD1	few	TGCGCCAGCCCCTACACCCGACAGGGGAGCGAGCAGTACTTC	CASPYTRQGSEQYF
TRBJ1-5	TRBV2	NA	few	TGTGCCAGCAGTGTTAACGCACTCGGGAATCAGCCCCAGCATTTT	CASSVNALGNQPQHF
TRBJ2-1	TRBV6-5	NA	many	TGTGCCAGCAGTACAGGGACTAACGAGCAGTTCTTC	CASSTGTNEQFF
TRBJ2-5	TRBV6-2/TRBV6-3	TRBD2	NA	TGTGCCAGCAGTCGCCCGAGCCGGGCGGGAGATCGGGAGACCCAGTACTTC	CASSRPSRAGDRETQYF
TRBJ1-2	TRBV16	NA	NA	TGTGCCAGCAGCCAATTTCGGGGCACGGAGTCCTACACCTTC	CASSQFRGTESYTF
TRBJ2-7	TRBV29-1	TRBD1	NA	TGCAGCGGTGACGACAGGGCCGGCGAGCAGTACTTC	CSGDDRAGEQYF
TRBJ2-7	TRBV20-1	TRBD2	NA	TGCAGTGCTAGATCCGGGACTAGCGCTTCCCCCTACGAGCAGTACTTC	CSARSGTSASPYEQYF
TRBJ1-2	TRBV3-1	TRBD1	few	TGTGCCAGCAGCCAAGATTCGAGACAGGGGTACTATGGCTACACCTTC	CASSQDSRQGYYGYTF
TRBJ1-6	TRBV27	NA	NA	TGTGCCAGCAGCCCACTTAATTCACCCCTCCACTTT	CASSPLNSPLHF
TRBJ2-7	TRBV12-3/TRBV12-4	TRBD1	few	TGTGCCAGCAGTCGGACAGGGTTCGACTACGAGCAGTACTTC	CASSRTGFDYEQYF
TRBJ1-4	TRBV4-3	NA	few	TGCGCCAGCAGCCAAACTGTCGAGGTGGGAGGCGAAAAACTGTTTTTT	CASSQTVEVGGEKLFF
TRBJ2-3	TRBV3-1	TRBD2	NA	TGTGCCAGCAGCCGCTCGGGACTAGCGGGGGGGCGGGATACGCAGTATTTT	CASSRSGLAGGRDTQYF
TRBJ1-1	TRBV6-5	NA	NA	TGTGCCAGCAGGATAAGCCAGGTCCTTACTGAAGCTTTCTTT	CASRISQVLTEAFF
TRBJ2-7	TRBV29-1	NA	NA	TGCAGCGTTGAATCCCGAGGCGGGGACGAGCAGTACTTC	CSVESRGGDEQYF
TRBJ2-1	TRBV5-1	NA	few	TGCGCCAGCAGCTTGGTTGCGGGAACCTACAATGAGCAGTTCTTC	CASSLVAGTYNEQFF
TRBJ2-1	TRBV12-3/TRBV12-4	NA	NA	TGTGCCAGCAGTTTAATAAGAGTCAGGGACTACAATGAGCAGTTCTTC	CASSLIRVRDYNEQFF
TRBJ2-7	TRBV7-3	NA	NA	TGTGCCAGCAGCTTAAACCCCCTCTACGAGCAGTACTTC	CASSLNPLYEQYF
TRBJ1-4	TRBV15	NA	NA	TGTGCCACCAGTCGAGCGGCGGTTACTAATGAAAAACTGTTTTTT	CATSRAAVTNEKLFF
TRBJ1-4	TRBV7-2	NA	NA	TGTGCCAGCAGCTTAAACCCCAGGCAACCCAATGAAAAACTGTTTTTT	CASSLNPRQPNEKLFF
TRBJ1-4	TRBV27	TRBD1	NA	TGTGCCAGCAGTGCCCGCAGGGGGGATGAAAAACTGTTTTTT	CASSARRGDEKLFF
TRBJ2-7	TRBV29-1	NA	NA	TGCAGCGCTGCCGGGGGCAGTTACTACGAGCAGTACTTC	CSAAGGSYYEQYF
TRBJ2-5	TRBV19	NA	NA	TGTGCCACCGGCGGGGCAGGGGTGCAAGAGACCCAGTACTTC	CATGGAGVQETQYF
TRBJ1-5	TRBV5-5	NA	NA	TGTGCCAGCAGCTTTACTGACAGCCCCAATCAGCCCCAGCATTTT	CASSFTDSPNQPQHF